Below, 14 T cell receptor beta chains from the same sample are listed, as sequenced in a study of blood T cell repertoires in COVID-19. Generated by immunoSEQ multiplex PCR, the TCRdb table keeps only in-frame clones and is missing some. The sample carries 200,000 to 250,000 clones, about 80% recorded once. Sequencing was carried out using peripheral blood. All receptors derive from a woman aged 60-70 years with acute or convalescent COVID-19.

The V call is TRBV5-6, the J call TRBJ1-6; D might be TRBD1 (5 bases). From germline, CDR1 is SGHDT and CDR2 YYEEEE. The CDR3 totals 16 residues. The V and J ends lost 6 bases and 13 bases respectively, with 26 bases between them. The CDR3 region has the DNA TGTGCCAGCACCACCTTTTTTATAGGGGCCGGCATGCCCCTCCACTTT. The encoded protein is CASTTFFIGAGMPLHF. Complete variable domain (other parts from reference TRBV5-6 and TRBJ1-6): DAGVTQSPTHLIKTRGQQVTLRCSPKSGHDTVSWYQQALGQGPQFIFQYYEEEERQRGNFPDRFSGHQFPNYSSELNVNALLLGDSALYLCASTTFFIGAGMPLHFGNGTRLTVT.

The chain carries TRBV9 and TRBJ1-5; a possible D gene is TRBD1 (5 bases). Trimming stripped 4 bases from V and 7 bases from J, with 12 bases between. Per germline, CDR1 SGDLS and CDR2 YYNGEE. The CDR3 is 13 residues long. Here the CDR3 reads CASSSRVGQPQHF. The DNA of the CDR3 is TGTGCCAGCAGCTCCAGGGTAGGGCAGCCCCAGCATTTT. Combining the CDR3 with reference TRBV9 and TRBJ1-5 gives the whole variable domain DSGVTQTPKHLITATGQRVTLRCSPRSGDLSVYWYQQSLDQGLQFLIQYYNGEERAKGNILERFSAQQFPDLHSELNLSSLELGDSALYFCASSSRVGQPQHFGDGTRLSIL.

The chain uses TRBV27 and TRBJ1-4, with 9 nucleotides matching TRBD1. The germline V gene has CDR1 MNHEY and CDR2 SMNVEV (reference sequence). The CDR3 is 18 amino acids. V was clipped by 5 bases and J by 7 bases; unmatched bases: 17. Written as DNA, the CDR3 is TGTGCCAGCAGTCTGACCGGGACAGGGAGGGTTGCGGCTGAAAAACTGTTTTTT. Its protein product is CASSLTGTGRVAAEKLFF.

The chain combines TRBV27 with TRBJ1-2, with TRBD1 identical over 10 bases. The V and J ends lost 5 bases and 2 bases, in that order; junction bases with no gene match: 5. The CDR3 has 15 residues. The germline CDR1 and CDR2 sequences are MNHEY and SMNVEV (reference sequence). The CDR3 here is CASSPGQGINYGYTF. In DNA form, the CDR3 reads TGTGCCAGCAGTCCGGGACAGGGGATCAACTATGGCTACACCTTC.

This sequence joins TRBV6-1 and TRBJ1-2; TRBD1 matches at 8 bases. This CDR3 is built from 15 residues. From germline, CDR1 is MNHNS and CDR2 SASEGT. Trimming took 0 bases from V and 4 from J; bases not matched to a gene: 4. This CDR3 is CASSEARTGSYGYTF. CDR3 nucleotides: TGTGCCAGCAGTGAAGCCAGGACAGGGTCCTATGGCTACACCTTC.

The V gene is TRBV9, the J gene TRBJ2-7, with TRBD1 as a possible D gene (6 bases). V dropped 5 bases and J dropped 3 bases, with 12 bases sitting between them. Germline V gene data show CDR1 as SGDLS and CDR2 as YYNGEE. The CDR3 spans 13 residues. The CDR3 DNA reads TGTGCCAGCAGTTCAGGGGTGGGCTACGAGCAGTACTTC. It is translated as CASSSGVGYEQYF. Looking up the rest from reference TRBV9 and TRBJ2-7 gives the full variable domain: DSGVTQTPKHLITATGQRVTLRCSPRSGDLSVYWYQQSLDQGLQFLIQYYNGEERAKGNILERFSAQQFPDLHSELNLSSLELGDSALYFCASSSGVGYEQYFGPGTRLTVT.

The chain recombines TRBV12-3 or TRBV12-4 with TRBJ1-2; D is uncertain. There are 12 residues in the CDR3. V lost 6 bases to trimming and J lost 0 bases, with 5 bases between them. In nucleotides, the CDR3 is TGTGCCAGCAGCCCAGCTAACTATGGCTACACCTTC. Its protein product is CASSPANYGYTF.

The V call is TRBV19, the J call TRBJ1-5; the D gene is possibly TRBD1 (5 bases). Germline loops: CDR1 LNHDA, CDR2 SQIVND (reference sequence). The germline V and J ends were trimmed by 0 bases and 3 bases, with 15 bases remaining between them. The CDR3 extends over 17 amino acids. The DNA for the CDR3 is TGTGCCAGTAGTATAGACGCCGGGACTCACTACAATCAGCCCCAGCATTTT. Protein product: CASSIDAGTHYNQPQHF.

The V and J genes are TRBV7-8 and TRBJ2-5; 11 bases fit TRBD2. The V and J ends lost 3 bases and 5 bases, in that order; junction bases with no gene match: 5. The CDR3 length is 15 residues. The V gene's germline CDR1 is SGHVS and CDR2 FQNEAQ. The CDR3 region has the DNA TGTGCCAGCAGCTTTAGCGGGGGGGCAGAGGAGACCCAGTACTTC. Its translation is CASSFSGGAEETQYF.

The chain uses TRBV9 and TRBJ1-2, with TRBD1 matching over 7 bases. In germline, CDR1 is SGDLS, CDR2 YYNGEE. This CDR3 is 13 amino acids long. After removal of 3 bases from V and 5 bases from J, the junction contained 4 bases not matched to a gene. The DNA of the CDR3 is TGTGCCAGCAGCGCCGGACAGGCTTATGGCTACACCTTC. It translates to CASSAGQAYGYTF.

The genes are TRBV19 and TRBJ1-5; D uncertain. The germline V gene encodes CDR1 LNHDA and CDR2 SQIVND (reference sequence). This CDR3 region has 16 residues. Trimming left V 5 bases short and J 4 bases short, with 18 bases between. The CDR3 DNA follows: TGTGCCAGTAGTCCCTTAGGAGGACGGATAAATCAGCCCCAGCATTTT. The encoded protein is CASSPLGGRINQPQHF.

This clone appeared a single time. The chain has TRBV28 and TRBJ2-3, with 9 bases lining up with TRBD2. CDR1 is MDHEN and CDR2 is SYDVKM in the germline V gene. After removal of 3 bases from V and 1 base from J, the junction contained 5 bases not matched to a gene. The CDR3 contains 16 residues. The CDR3 DNA reads as TGTGCCAGCAGTTTGAAGCGGGGGGCCGGCACAGATACGCAGTATTTT. Protein sequence: CASSLKRGAGTDTQYF.

V and J are TRBV12-3 or TRBV12-4 and TRBJ1-1, with D hard to call. The length of the CDR3 is 12 residues. V was cut by 3 bases and J by 0 bases, with 2 bases left in between. This CDR3 reads CASSFVNTEAFF. CDR3 DNA: TGTGCCAGCAGTTTCGTGAACACTGAAGCTTTCTTT.

This sequence joins TRBV7-2 and TRBJ2-3, with 8 nucleotides matching TRBD2. With 7 bases clipped from V and 1 base from J, the junction kept 7 bases outside the gene matches. This CDR3 contains 15 residues. Germline CDR1 and CDR2: SGHTA and FQGNSA. In nucleotides, the CDR3 is TGTGCCAGCAACACGGGGGGGCGGGGCACAGATACGCAGTATTTT. It specifies CASNTGGRGTDTQYF.